The clone carrying this T cell receptor beta chain was counted only a few times. Its antigen is not identified. These data are taken from a study of blood T cells in healthy people across ages. Study results and caveats: Long-lived donors exceeded aged donors in naive CD4+ cells and diversity. Older age went with lower TCR beta diversity per million T cells, in a roughly linear way.

In germline, CDR1 is SGDLS, CDR2 YYNGEE. This CDR3 is 14 amino acids long. V lost 0 bases and J lost 0, with 7 bases in between. A second PCR, run for about 7 to 11 cycles, used a sample-barcoded 5' primer plus a J-beta primer mix. CDR3-containing paired-end reads numbering at least 2.5 million came from each sample. MiXCR, applied by TCRdb to the 5' RACE reads, yields one record per CDR3 protein. The table includes about 680,000 distinct CDR3 sequences, about half detected once. The sequenced sample was blood. The chain joins TRBV9 to TRBJ2-7; D remains ambiguous. The origin of this receptor is a woman aged 60-75 years in good health. CDR3 protein: CASSVAGASYEQYF. The CDR3, as DNA: TGTGCCAGCAGCGTAGCGGGCGCCTCCTACGAGCAGTACTTC.